These 6 T cell receptor beta chains share one sample of origin, sequenced in a study of cytomegalovirus exposure and HLA in healthy donors. The primer mix had 60 Vbeta and 13 Jbeta primers. Assay: immunoSEQ multiplex PCR; the TCRdb copy retains only in-frame clones and omits some. This sample has 100,000 to 150,000 clones, with around four fifths found just once. Input material: PBMCs. These receptors were taken from a young man in good health and CMV-seropositive.

This clone was seen a few times. V and J are TRBV7-8 and TRBJ2-1; 7 bases align to TRBD1. J gave up 7 bases and V 5 bases, and 8 bases lay outside the gene matches. The CDR3 is 14 amino acids. Germline loops: CDR1 SGHVS, CDR2 FQNEAQ. CDR3 in amino acids: CASSDREGENEQFF. For the CDR3, the DNA is TGTGCCAGCAGCGACAGGGAAGGTGAGAATGAGCAGTTCTTC.

The CDR3 reads CASSLSTSGRAPDTQYF. The CDR3 nucleotides read TGCGCCAGCAGCTTGTCCACTAGCGGGAGGGCCCCAGATACGCAGTATTTT. The genes are TRBV5-1 and TRBJ2-3; 13 bases agree with TRBD2. V lost 1 base to trimming and J lost 4 bases; unmatched junction nucleotides: 6. CDR1 SGHRS and CDR2 YFSETQ come from the germline V gene. There are 17 residues in the CDR3.

This clone was observed once. The genes are TRBV5-1 and TRBJ2-1, with 10 bases identical to TRBD2. The CDR3 totals 17 residues. The J segment lost 1 base and the V segment lost 4 bases, leaving 8 bases of the junction unmatched. Germline V CDR1 and CDR2: SGHRS, YFSETQ. This CDR3 reads CASSGGTSVYSYNEQFF. Here the CDR3 DNA reads TGCGCCAGCAGCGGAGGGACTAGCGTATATTCCTACAATGAGCAGTTCTTC.

This chain links TRBV28 with TRBJ2-1, with 10 bases that match TRBD1. This CDR3 region has 16 residues. Germline loops: CDR1 MDHEN, CDR2 SYDVKM. Losses at the gene ends were 5 bases for V and 5 bases for J; bases not matched to a gene: 9. CDR3 region: CASSPTGTGANNEQFF. The CDR3 DNA follows: TGTGCCAGCAGTCCTACCGGGACAGGGGCAAACAATGAGCAGTTCTTC.

This sequence joins TRBV30 and TRBJ2-1, with D possibly TRBD2 on 6 matching bases. V lost 5 bases, J lost 0 bases, and 8 bases lay in between. From germline, CDR1 is GTSNPN and CDR2 SVGIG (reference sequence). This CDR3 is built from 13 residues. The CDR3 loop is CAWLRDSYNEQFF. The CDR3 nucleotides read TGTGCCTGGCTGCGGGACTCCTACAATGAGCAGTTCTTC. Drawing the rest from reference TRBV30 and TRBJ2-1, the complete variable domain is SQTIHQWPATLVQPVGSPLSLECTVEGTSNPNLYWYRQAAGRGLQLLFYSVGIGQISSEVPQNLSASRPQDRQFILSSKKLLLSDSGFYLCAWLRDSYNEQFFGPGTRLTVL.

This rearrangement joins TRBV29-1 to TRBJ1-2; D gene uncertain. Germline V gene sequence: CDR1 SQVTM, CDR2 ANQGSEA. The CDR3 runs to 14 residues. Trimming stripped 1 base from V and 5 bases from J, with 14 bases between. CDR3 coding DNA: TGCAGCGTTGAAGGGCGGGGTCCTGGGTATGGCTACACCTTC. Translating it yields CSVEGRGPGYGYTF.